Shown below are 3 T cell receptor beta chains from a single sample sequenced in a study of blood T cell repertoires in COVID-19. Sequencing used immunoSEQ multiplex PCR; TCRdb keeps in-frame clones, though not all of them. The data hold 170,000 or so clones, with nearly 90% observed a single time. Source material: peripheral blood. Receptors originate from a young man who had recovered from COVID-19.

In its sample, this clone was seen a few times. The V call is TRBV28, the J call TRBJ2-7; the match to TRBD1 covers 8 bases. V lost 6 bases and J lost 3; bases outside the gene matches: 10. The CDR3 spans 15 residues. From germline, CDR1 is MDHEN and CDR2 SYDVKM. CDR3 in amino acids: CASRLTGTGGYEQYF. CDR3 bases: TGTGCCAGCAGACTAACCGGGACAGGAGGCTACGAGCAGTACTTC.

J is TRBJ2-1 and V is TRBV5-1; a weak D match, TRBD1 (6 bases). This CDR3 contains 14 residues. V was pared by 0 bases and J by 9 bases, with 13 bases between. Germline values: CDR1 SGHRS, CDR2 YFSETQ. This chain's CDR3 is CASSLAATGSEQFF. CDR3 sequence (DNA): TGCGCCAGCAGCTTGGCCGCAACAGGGAGTGAGCAGTTCTTC.

The chain carries TRBV10-3 and TRBJ1-5; D remains unclear. The CDR3 has 15 residues. Germline loops: CDR1 ENHRY, CDR2 SYGVKD. V lost 0 bases to trimming and J lost 1 base, with 7 bases between them. CDR3 in DNA: TGTGCCATCAGTGAGTCGCGGGGAAGCAATCAGCCCCAGCATTTT. As protein: CAISESRGSNQPQHF.